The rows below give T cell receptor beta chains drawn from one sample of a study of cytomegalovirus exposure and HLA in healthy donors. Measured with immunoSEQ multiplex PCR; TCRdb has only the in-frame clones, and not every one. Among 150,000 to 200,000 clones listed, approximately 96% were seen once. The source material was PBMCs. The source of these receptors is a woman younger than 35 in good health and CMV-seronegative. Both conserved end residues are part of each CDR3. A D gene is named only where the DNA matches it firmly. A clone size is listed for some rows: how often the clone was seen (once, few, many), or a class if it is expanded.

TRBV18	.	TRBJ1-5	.	CASSQGQGQQPQHF	TGTGCCAGCTCACAAGGGCAGGGCCAACAGCCCCAGCATTTT
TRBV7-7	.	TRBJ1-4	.	CASSLGGGNEKLFF	TGTGCTAGCAGCTTAGGTGGGGGGAATGAAAAACTGTTTTTT
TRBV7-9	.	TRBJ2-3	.	CASSLWRPTSTDTQYF	TGTGCCAGCAGCTTATGGCGACCGACTAGCACAGATACGCAGTATTTT
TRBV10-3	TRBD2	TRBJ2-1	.	CAISAGGGAGNEQFF	TGTGCCATCAGCGCCGGCGGGGGGGCAGGGAATGAGCAGTTCTTC
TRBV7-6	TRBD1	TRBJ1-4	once	CASSLGGGREKLFF	TGTGCCAGCAGCTTAGGAGGGGGCAGGGAAAAACTGTTTTTT
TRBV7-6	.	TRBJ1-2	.	CASSLYAGSNYGYTF	TGTGCCAGCAGCTTATACGCAGGTTCGAACTATGGCTACACCTTC
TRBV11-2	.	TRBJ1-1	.	CASSTDGTEAFF	TGTGCCAGCAGCACAGATGGCACTGAAGCTTTCTTT
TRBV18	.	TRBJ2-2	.	CASSPLTGTGELFF	TGTGCCAGCTCACCCCTTACCGGGACCGGGGAGCTGTTTTTT
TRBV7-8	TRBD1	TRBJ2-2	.	CASSLGQGPGELFF	TGTGCCAGCAGTTTGGGACAGGGACCCGGGGAGCTGTTTTTT
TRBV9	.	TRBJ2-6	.	CASSADSSGANVLTF	TGTGCCAGCAGCGCGGACAGCTCTGGGGCCAACGTCCTGACTTTC
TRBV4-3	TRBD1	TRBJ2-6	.	CASSQRGQETSGANVLTF	TGCGCCAGCAGCCAGCGCGGACAGGAAACCTCTGGGGCCAACGTCCTGACTTTC
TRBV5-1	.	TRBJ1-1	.	CASSLSGPGSGGTEAFF	TGCGCCAGCAGCTTGTCGGGGCCCGGGAGTGGTGGCACTGAAGCTTTCTTT
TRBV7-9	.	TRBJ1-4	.	CASSPFSPDEKLFF	TGTGCCAGCAGCCCATTTAGCCCAGATGAAAAACTGTTTTTT
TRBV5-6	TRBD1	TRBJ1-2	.	CASSLWGTVRLYTF	TGTGCCAGCAGCTTGTGGGGGACAGTACGTCTTTACACCTTC
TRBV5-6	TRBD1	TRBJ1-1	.	CASNPTGVNTEAFF	TGTGCCAGCAACCCCACAGGGGTGAACACTGAAGCTTTCTTT
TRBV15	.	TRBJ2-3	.	CATSRDSGTTLSTDTQYF	TGTGCCACCAGCAGAGATTCCGGGACAACCCTCAGCACAGATACGCAGTATTTT
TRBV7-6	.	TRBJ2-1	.	CASTNGGEQFF	TGTGCCAGCACCAACGGAGGAGAGCAGTTCTTC
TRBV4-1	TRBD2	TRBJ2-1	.	CASSHEGTGGAYNEQFF	TGCGCCAGCAGCCATGAGGGGACCGGGGGGGCCTACAATGAGCAGTTCTTC
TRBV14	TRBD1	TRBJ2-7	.	CASSQAGQPSYEQYF	TGTGCCAGCAGCCAAGCGGGACAGCCCTCCTACGAGCAGTACTTC
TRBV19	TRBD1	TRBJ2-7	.	CASRATGDTYEQYF	TGTGCCAGTAGGGCGACAGGGGATACCTACGAGCAGTACTTC
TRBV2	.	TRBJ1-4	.	CASRALGGKLFF	TGTGCCAGCAGGGCACTAGGCGGAAAACTGTTTTTT
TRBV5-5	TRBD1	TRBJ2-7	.	CASSSRRDRGYEQYF	TGTGCCAGCAGTTCCCGCCGGGACAGGGGGTACGAGCAGTACTTC
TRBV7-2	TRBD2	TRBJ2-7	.	CASSLGLVFYEQYF	TGTGCCAGCAGCTTGGGACTAGTCTTCTACGAGCAGTACTTC
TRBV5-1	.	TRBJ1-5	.	CASSLSTGANQPQHF	TGCGCCAGCAGCTTATCGACAGGTGCTAATCAGCCCCAGCATTTT
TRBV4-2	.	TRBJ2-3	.	CASSQASGPLTDTQYF	TGTGCCAGCAGCCAGGCAAGCGGGCCACTCACAGATACGCAGTATTTT
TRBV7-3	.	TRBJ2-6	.	CASSLFPRDSGANVLTF	TGTGCCAGCAGCTTATTTCCCAGGGACTCTGGGGCCAACGTCCTGACTTTC
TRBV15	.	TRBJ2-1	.	CATSRDLAPDNEQFF	TGTGCCACCAGCAGAGATCTAGCACCCGACAATGAGCAGTTCTTC
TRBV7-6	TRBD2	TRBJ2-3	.	CASSLATSGGPAQYF	TGTGCCAGCAGCTTAGCCACTAGCGGGGGGCCCGCGCAGTATTTT
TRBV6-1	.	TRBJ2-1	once	CASSENQYISYNEQFF	TGTGCCAGCAGTGAGAACCAGTACATCTCCTACAATGAGCAGTTCTTC
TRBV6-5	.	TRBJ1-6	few	CASSATADNSPLHF	TGTGCCAGCAGCGCGACAGCAGACAATTCACCCCTCCACTTT
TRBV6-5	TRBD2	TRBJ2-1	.	CASSYGGSSYNEQFF	TGTGCCAGCAGTTACGGCGGGAGCTCCTACAATGAGCAGTTCTTC